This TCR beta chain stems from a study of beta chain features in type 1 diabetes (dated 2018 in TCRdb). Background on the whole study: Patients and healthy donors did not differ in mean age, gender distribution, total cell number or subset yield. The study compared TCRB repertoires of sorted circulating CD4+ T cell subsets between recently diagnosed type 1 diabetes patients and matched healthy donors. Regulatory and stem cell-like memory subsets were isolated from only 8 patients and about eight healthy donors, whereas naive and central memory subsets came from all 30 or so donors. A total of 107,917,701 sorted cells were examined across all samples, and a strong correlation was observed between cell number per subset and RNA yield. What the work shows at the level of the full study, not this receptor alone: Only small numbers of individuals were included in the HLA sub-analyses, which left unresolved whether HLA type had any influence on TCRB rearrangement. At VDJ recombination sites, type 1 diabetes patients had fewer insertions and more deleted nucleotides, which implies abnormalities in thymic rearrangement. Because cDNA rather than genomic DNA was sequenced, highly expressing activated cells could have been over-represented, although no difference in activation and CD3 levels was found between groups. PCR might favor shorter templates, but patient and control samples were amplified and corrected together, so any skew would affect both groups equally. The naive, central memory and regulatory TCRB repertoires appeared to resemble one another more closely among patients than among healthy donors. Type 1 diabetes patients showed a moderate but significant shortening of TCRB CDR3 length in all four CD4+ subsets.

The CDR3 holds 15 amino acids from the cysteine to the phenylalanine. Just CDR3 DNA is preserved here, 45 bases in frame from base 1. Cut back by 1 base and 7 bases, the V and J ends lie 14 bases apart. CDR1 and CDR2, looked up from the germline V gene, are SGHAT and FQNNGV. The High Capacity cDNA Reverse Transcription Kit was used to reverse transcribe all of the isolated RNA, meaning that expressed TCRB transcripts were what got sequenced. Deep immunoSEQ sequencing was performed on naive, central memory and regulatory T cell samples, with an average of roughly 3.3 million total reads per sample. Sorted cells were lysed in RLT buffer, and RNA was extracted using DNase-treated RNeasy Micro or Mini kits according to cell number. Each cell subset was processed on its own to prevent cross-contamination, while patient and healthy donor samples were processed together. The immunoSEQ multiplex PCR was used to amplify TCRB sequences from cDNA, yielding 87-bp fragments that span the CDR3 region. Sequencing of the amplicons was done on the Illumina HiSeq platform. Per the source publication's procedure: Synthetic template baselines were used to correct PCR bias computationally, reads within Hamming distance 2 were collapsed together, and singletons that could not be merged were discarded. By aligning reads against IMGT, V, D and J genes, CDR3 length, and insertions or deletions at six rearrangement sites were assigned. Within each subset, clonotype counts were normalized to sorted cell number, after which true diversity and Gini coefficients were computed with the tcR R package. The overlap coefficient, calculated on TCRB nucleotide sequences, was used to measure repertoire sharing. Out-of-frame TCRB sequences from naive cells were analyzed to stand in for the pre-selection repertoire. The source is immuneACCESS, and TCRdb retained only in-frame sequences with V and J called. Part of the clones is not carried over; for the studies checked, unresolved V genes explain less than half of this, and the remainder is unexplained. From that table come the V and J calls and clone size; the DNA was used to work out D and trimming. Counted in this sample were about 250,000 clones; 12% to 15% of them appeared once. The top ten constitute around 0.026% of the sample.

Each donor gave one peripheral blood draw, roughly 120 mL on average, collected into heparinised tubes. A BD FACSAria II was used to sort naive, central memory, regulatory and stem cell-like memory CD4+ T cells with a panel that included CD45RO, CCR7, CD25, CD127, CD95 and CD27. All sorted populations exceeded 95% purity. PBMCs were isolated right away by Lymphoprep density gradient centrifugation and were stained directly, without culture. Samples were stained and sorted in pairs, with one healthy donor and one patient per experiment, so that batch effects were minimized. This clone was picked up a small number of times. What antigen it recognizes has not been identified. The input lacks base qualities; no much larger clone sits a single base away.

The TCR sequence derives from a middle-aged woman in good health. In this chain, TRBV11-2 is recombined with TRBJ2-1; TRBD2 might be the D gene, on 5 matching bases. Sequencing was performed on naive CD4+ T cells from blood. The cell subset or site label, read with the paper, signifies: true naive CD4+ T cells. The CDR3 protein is CASSLVRGRGNEQFF. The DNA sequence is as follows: TGTGCCAGCAGCTTAGTACGGGGAAGAGGAAATGAGCAGTTCTTC.